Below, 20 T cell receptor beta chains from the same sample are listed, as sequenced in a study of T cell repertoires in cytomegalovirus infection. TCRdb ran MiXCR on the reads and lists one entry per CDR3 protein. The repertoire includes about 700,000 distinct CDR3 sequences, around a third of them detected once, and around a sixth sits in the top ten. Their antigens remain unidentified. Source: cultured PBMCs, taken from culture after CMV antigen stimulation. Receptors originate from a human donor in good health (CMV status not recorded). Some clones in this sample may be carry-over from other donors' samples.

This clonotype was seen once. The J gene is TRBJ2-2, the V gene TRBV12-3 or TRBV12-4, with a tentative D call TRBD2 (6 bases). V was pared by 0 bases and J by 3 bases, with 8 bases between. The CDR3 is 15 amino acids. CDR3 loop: CASSLAGRYTGELFF. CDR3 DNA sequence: TGTGCCAGCAGTTTAGCCGGGAGATACACCGGGGAGCTGTTTTTT.

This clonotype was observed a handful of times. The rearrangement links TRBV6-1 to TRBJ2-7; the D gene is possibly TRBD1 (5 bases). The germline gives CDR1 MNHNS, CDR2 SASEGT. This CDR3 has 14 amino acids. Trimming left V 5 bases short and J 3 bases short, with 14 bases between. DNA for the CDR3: TGTGCCAGCAGTCAACTTTCAGGGTTCTACGAGCAGTACTTC. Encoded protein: CASSQLSGFYEQYF.

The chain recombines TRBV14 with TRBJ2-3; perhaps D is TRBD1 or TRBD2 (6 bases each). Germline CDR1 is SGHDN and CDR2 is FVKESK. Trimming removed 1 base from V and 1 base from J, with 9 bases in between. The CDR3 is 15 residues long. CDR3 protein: CASSQVRGGTDTQYF. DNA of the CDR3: TGTGCCAGCAGCCAAGTGAGGGGGGGCACAGATACGCAGTATTTT.

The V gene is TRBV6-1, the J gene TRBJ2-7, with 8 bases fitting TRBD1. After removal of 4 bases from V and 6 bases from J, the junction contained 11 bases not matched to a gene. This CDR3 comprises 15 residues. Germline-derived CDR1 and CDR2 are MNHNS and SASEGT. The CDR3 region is CASSGQRQGFGEQYF. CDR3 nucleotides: TGTGCCAGCAGTGGACAGAGACAGGGGTTTGGCGAGCAGTACTTC.

CDR3 region: CASSFGTPNPIYGYTF. In DNA form, the CDR3 reads TGTGCCAGCAGCTTCGGAACACCGAACCCTATCTATGGCTACACCTTC. V gene TRBV7-6 combines with J gene TRBJ1-2; D call uncertain. The V gene lost 3 bases and the J gene lost 4 bases, with 18 bases spanning the gap. This CDR3 region has 16 residues. Per the germline V gene, CDR1 is SGHVS and CDR2 is FNYEAQ. The full variable domain, completed using reference TRBV7-6 and TRBJ1-2, is GAGVSQSPRYKVTKRGQDVALRCDPISGHVSLYWYRQALGQGPEFLTYFNYEAQQDKSGLPNDRFSAERPEGSISTLTIQRTEQRDSAMYRCASSFGTPNPIYGYTFGSGTRLTVV.

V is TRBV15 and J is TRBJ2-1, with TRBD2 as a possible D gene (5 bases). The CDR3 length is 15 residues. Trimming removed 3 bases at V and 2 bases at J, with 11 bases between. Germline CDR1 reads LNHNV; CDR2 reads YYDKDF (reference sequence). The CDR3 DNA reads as TGTGCCACCAGCAGGGGAGAGGGAACCTACAATGAGCAGTTCTTC. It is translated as CATSRGEGTYNEQFF.

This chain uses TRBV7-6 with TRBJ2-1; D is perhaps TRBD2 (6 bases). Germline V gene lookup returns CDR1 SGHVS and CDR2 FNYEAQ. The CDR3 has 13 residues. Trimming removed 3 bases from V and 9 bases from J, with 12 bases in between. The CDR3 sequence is CASSFTSQGEQFF. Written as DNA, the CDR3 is TGTGCCAGCAGCTTTACTAGCCAGGGTGAGCAGTTCTTC.

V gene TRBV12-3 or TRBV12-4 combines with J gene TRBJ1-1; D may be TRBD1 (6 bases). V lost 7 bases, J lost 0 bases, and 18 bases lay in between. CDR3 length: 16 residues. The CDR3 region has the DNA TGTGCCAGCACCTCGTGGGGGGCGGGTTTGAACACTGAAGCTTTCTTT. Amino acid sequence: CASTSWGAGLNTEAFF.

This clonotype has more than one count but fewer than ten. CDR3: CASSSGQGGFYGYTF. In DNA form, the CDR3 reads TGTGCCAGCAGCTCGGGACAGGGGGGATTCTATGGCTACACCTTC. J is TRBJ1-2 and V is TRBV7-8; 11 bases are a match to TRBD1. The germline gives CDR1 SGHVS, CDR2 FQNEAQ. V lost 4 bases and J lost 4; bases outside the gene matches: 5. The CDR3 is 15 residues long. The complete variable domain, with remaining parts taken from reference TRBV7-8 and TRBJ1-2, reads GAGVSQSPRYKVAKRGQDVALRCDPISGHVSLFWYQQALGQGPEFLTYFQNEAQLDKSGLPSDRFFAERPEGSVSTLKIQRTQQEDSAVYLCASSSGQGGFYGYTFGSGTRLTVV.

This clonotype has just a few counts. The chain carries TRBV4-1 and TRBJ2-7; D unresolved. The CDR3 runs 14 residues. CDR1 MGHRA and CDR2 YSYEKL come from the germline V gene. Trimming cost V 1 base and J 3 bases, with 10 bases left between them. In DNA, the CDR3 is TGCGCCAGCAGCCAAGTTAGATTGGGCTACGAGCAGTACTTC. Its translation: CASSQVRLGYEQYF.

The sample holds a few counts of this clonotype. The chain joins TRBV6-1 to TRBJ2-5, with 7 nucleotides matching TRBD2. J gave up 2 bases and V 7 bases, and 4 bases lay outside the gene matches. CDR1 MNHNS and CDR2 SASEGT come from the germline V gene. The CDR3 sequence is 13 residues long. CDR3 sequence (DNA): TGTGCCAGCAAGAGCGGGACTCAAGAGACCCAGTACTTC. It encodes CASKSGTQETQYF.

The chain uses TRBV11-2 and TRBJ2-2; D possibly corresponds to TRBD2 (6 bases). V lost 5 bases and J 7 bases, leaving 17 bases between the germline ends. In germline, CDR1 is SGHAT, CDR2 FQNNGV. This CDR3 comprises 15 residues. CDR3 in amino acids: CASSPGGSGSGELFF. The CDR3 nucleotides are TGTGCCAGCAGCCCCGGGGGTAGCGGAAGCGGGGAGCTGTTTTTT.

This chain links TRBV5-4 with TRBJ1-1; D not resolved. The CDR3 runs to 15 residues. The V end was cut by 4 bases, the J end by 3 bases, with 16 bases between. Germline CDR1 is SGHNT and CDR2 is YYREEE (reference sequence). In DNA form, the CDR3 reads TGTGCCAGCAGCCCGGACCCGGGCCTGGACACTGAAGCTTTCTTT. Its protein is CASSPDPGLDTEAFF.

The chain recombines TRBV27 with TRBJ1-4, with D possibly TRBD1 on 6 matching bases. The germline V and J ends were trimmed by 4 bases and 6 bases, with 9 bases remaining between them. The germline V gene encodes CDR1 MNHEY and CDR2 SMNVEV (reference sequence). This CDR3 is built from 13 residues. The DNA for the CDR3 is TGTGCCAGCAGTTCAGGGGTTTATGAAAAACTGTTTTTT. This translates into CASSSGVYEKLFF.

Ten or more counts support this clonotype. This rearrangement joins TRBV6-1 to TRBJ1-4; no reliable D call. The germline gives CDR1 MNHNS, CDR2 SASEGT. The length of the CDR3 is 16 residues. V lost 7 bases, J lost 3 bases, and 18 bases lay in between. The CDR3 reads CASTPQVGSSNEKLFF. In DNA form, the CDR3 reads TGTGCCAGCACCCCTCAAGTGGGCAGCTCTAATGAAAAACTGTTTTTT.

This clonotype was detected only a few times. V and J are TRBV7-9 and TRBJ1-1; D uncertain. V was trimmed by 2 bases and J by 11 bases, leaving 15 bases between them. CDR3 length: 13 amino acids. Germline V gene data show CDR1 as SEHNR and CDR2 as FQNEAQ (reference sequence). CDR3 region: CASSLSSDRYAFF. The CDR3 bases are TGTGCCAGCAGCTTATCGAGTGACCGTTATGCTTTCTTT.

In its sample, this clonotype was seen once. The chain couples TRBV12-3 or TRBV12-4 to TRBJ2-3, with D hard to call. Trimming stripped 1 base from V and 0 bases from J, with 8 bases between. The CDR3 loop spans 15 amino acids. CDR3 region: CASSLGPTSTDTQYF. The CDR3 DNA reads TGTGCCAGCAGTTTAGGACCAACTAGCACAGATACGCAGTATTTT.

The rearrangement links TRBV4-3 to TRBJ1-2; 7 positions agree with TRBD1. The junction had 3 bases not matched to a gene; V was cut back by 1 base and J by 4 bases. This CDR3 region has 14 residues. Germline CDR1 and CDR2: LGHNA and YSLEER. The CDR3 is CASSQVTGSYGYTF. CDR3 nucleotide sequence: TGCGCCAGCAGCCAAGTGACAGGGAGCTATGGCTACACCTTC.

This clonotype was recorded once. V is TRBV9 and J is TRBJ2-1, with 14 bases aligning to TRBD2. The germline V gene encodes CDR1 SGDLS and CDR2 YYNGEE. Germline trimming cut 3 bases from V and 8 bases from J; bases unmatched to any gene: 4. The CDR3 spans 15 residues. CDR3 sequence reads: CASSATSGRGDEQFF. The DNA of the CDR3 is TGTGCCAGCAGCGCGACTAGCGGGAGGGGAGATGAGCAGTTCTTC.

The DNA for the CDR3 is TGTGCCAGCAGCCCCAAGTCATCAGATACGCAGTATTTT. Translated: CASSPKSSDTQYF. V is TRBV9 and J is TRBJ2-3; D gene uncertain. Germline V lookup: CDR1 SGDLS, CDR2 YYNGEE. This CDR3 region has 13 residues. V lost 4 bases and J lost 4, with 10 bases in between.